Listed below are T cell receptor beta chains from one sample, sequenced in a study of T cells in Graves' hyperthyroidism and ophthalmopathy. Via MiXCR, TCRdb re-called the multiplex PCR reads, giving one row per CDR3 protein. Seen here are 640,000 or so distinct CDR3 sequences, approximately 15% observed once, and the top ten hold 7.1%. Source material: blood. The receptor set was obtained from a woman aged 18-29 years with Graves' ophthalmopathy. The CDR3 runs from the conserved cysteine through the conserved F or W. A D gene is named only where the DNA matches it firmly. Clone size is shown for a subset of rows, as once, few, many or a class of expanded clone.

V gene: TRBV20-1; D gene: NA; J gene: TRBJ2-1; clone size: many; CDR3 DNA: TGCAGTGCTAGGGGGACCCGTAATGAGCAGTTCTTC; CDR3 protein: CSARGTRNEQFF
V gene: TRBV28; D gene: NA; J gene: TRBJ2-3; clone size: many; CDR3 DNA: TGTGCCAGCAGTTCCCCATACACAGATACGCAGTATTTT; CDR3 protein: CASSSPYTDTQYF
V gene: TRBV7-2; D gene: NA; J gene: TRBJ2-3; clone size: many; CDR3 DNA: TGTGCCAGCAGCTTACCGGACTGGGCAGATACGCAGTATTTT; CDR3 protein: CASSLPDWADTQYF
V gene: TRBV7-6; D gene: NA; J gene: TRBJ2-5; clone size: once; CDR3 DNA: TGTGCCAGCAGCTTGGAATCGATGGAGACCCAGTACTTC; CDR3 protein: CASSLESMETQYF
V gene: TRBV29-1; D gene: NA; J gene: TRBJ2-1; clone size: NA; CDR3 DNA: TGCAGCGTTGAACTTCGGGAAAACAATGAGCAGTTCTTC; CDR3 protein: CSVELRENNEQFF
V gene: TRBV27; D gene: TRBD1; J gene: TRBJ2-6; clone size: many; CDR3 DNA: TGTGCCAGCAGTAGAGCACCCGGGACAGGAAGATCTGGGGCCAACGTCCTGACTTTC; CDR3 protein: CASSRAPGTGRSGANVLTF
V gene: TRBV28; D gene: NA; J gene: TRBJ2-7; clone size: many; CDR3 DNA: TGTGCCAGCAGTTTATGGGTGGACAGCAGGGGAGACTACGAGCAGTACTTC; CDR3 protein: CASSLWVDSRGDYEQYF
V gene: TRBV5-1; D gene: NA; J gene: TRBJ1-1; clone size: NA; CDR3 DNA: TGCGCCAGCAGCTTGGTAACAGGGAGCGCCACTGAAGCTTTCTTT; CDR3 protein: CASSLVTGSATEAFF
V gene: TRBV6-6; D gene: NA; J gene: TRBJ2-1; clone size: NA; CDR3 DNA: TGTGCCAGCAGTTACTCAGCTGAGCAGTTCTTC; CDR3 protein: CASSYSAEQFF
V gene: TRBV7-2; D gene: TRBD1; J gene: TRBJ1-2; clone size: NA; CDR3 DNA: TGTGCCAGCAGCTTAACCGGGACAGGGGGCTCGCATGGCTACACCTTC; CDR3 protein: CASSLTGTGGSHGYTF
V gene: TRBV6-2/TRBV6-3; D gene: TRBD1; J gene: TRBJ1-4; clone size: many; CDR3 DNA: TGTGCCAGCAGAACCAGGACCCAGGGGGATGAAAAACTGTTTTTT; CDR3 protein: CASRTRTQGDEKLFF
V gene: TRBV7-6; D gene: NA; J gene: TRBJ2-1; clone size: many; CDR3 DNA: TGTGCCAGCAGCCCGGGAACCTACAATGAGCAGTTCTTC; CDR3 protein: CASSPGTYNEQFF
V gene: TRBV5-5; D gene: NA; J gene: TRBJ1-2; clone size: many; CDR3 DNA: TGTGCCAGCAGTGGCCGGGGGGGGTCTGACTATGGCTACACCTTC; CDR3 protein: CASSGRGGSDYGYTF
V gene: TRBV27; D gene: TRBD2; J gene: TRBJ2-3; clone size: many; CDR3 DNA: TGTGCCAGCAATCGCCAGCGGGAGATAGATACGCAGTATTTT; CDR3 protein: CASNRQREIDTQYF
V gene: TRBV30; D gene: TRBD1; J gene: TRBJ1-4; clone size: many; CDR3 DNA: TGTGCCTGGAGGCCCAGGGGGCGCAGCGGTGAAAAACTGTTTTTT; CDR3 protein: CAWRPRGRSGEKLFF
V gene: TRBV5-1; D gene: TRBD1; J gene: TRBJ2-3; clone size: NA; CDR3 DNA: TGCGCCAGCAGCTTGGGAGGTTGGGGACAGGGGACAGATACGCAGTATTTT; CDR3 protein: CASSLGGWGQGTDTQYF
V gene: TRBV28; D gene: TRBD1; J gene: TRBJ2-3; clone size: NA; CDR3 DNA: TGTGCCAGCAGTTTAGATCAGGGGGCAACTGATACGCAGTATTTT; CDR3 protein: CASSLDQGATDTQYF
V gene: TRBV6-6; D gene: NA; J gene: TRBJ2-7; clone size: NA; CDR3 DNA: TGTGCCAGCAGTTACTCCTCAGGGAAGTTCGCGCAGTACTTC; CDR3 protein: CASSYSSGKFAQYF
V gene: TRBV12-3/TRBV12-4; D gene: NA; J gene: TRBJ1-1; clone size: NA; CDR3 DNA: TGTGCCAGCAGTTTTTTGTGGGGGTCTGAAGCTTTCTTT; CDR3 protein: CASSFLWGSEAFF
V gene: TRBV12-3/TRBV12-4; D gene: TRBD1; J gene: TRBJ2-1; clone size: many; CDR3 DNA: TGTGCCAGCACCTCCGGGACAGGGTTTCATGAGCAGTTCTTC; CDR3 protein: CASTSGTGFHEQFF
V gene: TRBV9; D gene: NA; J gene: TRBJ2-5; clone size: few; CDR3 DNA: TGTGCCAGCAGCGCCAGGGTTGAAGAGACCCAGTACTTC; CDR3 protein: CASSARVEETQYF
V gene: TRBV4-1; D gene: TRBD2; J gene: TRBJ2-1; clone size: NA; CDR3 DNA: TGCGCCAGCAGCCAAGAAGCTAGCGGGAGTATTAGTGAGCAGTTCTTC; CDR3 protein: CASSQEASGSISEQFF
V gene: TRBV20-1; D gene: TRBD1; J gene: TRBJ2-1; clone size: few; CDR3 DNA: TGCAGTGCTCGTCCTCCGGGACAGGGGTACAATGAGCAGTTCTTC; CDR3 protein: CSARPPGQGYNEQFF